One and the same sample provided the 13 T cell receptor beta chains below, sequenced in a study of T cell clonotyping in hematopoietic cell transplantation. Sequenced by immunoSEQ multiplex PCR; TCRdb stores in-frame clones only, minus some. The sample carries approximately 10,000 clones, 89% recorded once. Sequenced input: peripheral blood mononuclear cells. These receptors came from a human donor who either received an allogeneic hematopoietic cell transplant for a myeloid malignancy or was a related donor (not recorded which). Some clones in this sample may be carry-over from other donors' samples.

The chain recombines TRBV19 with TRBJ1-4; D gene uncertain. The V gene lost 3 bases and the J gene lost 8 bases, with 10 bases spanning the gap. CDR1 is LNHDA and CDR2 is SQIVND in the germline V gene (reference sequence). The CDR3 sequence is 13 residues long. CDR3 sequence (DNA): TGTGCCAGTAGTATTCTGTTCAGGGAAAAACTGTTTTTT. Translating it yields CASSILFREKLFF.

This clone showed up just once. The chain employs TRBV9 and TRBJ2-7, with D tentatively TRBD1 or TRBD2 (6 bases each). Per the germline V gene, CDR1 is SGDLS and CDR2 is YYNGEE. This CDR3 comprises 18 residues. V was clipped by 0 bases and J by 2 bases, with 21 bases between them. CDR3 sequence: CASSVVPLDGGPPYEQYF. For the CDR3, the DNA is TGTGCCAGCAGCGTAGTTCCCTTAGACGGGGGCCCTCCCTACGAGCAGTACTTC. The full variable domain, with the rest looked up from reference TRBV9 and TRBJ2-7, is DSGVTQTPKHLITATGQRVTLRCSPRSGDLSVYWYQQSLDQGLQFLIQYYNGEERAKGNILERFSAQQFPDLHSELNLSSLELGDSALYFCASSVVPLDGGPPYEQYFGPGTRLTVT.

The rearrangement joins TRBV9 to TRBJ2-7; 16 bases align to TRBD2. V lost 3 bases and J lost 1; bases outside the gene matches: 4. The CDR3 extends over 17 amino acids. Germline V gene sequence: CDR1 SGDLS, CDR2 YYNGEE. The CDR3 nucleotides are TGTGCCAGCAGCGCAGGGACTAGCGGGGGGGGATCCTACGAGCAGTACTTC. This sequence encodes CASSAGTSGGGSYEQYF.

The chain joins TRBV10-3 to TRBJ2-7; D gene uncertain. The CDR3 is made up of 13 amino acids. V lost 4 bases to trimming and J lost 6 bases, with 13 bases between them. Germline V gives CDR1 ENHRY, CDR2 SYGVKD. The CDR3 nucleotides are TGTGCCATCAGTGTGCCCCCTGAGAGCGAGCAGTACTTC. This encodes CAISVPPESEQYF.

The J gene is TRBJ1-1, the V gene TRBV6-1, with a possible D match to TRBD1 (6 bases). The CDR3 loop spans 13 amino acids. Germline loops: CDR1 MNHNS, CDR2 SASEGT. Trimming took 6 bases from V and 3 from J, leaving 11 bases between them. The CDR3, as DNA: TGTGCCAGCAGACAGGGAAGCGACACTGAAGCTTTCTTT. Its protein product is CASRQGSDTEAFF.

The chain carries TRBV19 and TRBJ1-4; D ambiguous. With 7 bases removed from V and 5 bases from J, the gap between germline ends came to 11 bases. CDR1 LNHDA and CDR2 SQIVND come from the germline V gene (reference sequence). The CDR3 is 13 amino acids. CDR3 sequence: CASNTAMNEKLFF. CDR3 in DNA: TGTGCCAGTAATACAGCTATGAATGAAAAACTGTTTTTT.

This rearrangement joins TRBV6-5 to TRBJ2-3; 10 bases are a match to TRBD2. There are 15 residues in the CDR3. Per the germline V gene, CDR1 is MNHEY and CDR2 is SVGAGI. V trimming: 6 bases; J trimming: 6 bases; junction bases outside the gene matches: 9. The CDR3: CASRQSGGAGDTQYF. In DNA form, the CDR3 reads TGTGCCAGCAGACAAAGCGGGGGGGCTGGGGATACGCAGTATTTT.

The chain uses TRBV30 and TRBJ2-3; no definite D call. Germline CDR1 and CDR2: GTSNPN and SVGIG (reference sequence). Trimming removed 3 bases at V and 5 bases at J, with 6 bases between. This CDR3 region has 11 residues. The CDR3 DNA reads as TGTGCCTGGAGCGTGGGAGATACGCAGTATTTT. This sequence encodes CAWSVGDTQYF.

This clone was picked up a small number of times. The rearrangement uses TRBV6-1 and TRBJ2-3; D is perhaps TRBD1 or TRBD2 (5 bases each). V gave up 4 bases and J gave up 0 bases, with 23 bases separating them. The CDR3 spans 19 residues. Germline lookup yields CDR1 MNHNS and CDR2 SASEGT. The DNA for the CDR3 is TGTGCCAGCAGTGTGCCGGGGACGCCTAAGGGGTATAGCACAGATACGCAGTATTTT. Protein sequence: CASSVPGTPKGYSTDTQYF.

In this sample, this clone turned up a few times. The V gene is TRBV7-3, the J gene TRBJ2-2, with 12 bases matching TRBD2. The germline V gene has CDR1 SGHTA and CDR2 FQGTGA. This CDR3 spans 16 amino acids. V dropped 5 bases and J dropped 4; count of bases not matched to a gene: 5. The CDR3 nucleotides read TGTGCCAGCAGCCCTAGCGGGGGGGCAGCCACCGGGGAGCTGTTTTTT. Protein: CASSPSGGAATGELFF. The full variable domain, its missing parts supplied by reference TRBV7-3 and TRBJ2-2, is GAGVSQTPSNKVTEKGKYVELRCDPISGHTALYWYRQSLGQGPEFLIYFQGTGAADDSGLPNDRFFAVRPEGSVSTLKIQRTERGDSAVYLCASSPSGGAATGELFFGEGSRLTVL.

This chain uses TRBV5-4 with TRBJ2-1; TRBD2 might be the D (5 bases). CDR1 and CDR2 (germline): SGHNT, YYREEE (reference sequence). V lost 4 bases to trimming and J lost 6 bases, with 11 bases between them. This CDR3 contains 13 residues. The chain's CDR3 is CASSPSGINEQFF. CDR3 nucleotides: TGTGCCAGCAGCCCCTCGGGGATCAATGAGCAGTTCTTC.

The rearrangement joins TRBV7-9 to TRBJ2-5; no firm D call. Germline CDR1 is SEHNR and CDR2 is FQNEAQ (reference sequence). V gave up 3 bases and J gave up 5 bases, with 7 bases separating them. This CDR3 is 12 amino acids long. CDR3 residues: CASSFSQETQYF. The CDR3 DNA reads TGTGCCAGCAGCTTTTCCCAGGAGACCCAGTACTTC. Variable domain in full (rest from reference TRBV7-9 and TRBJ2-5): DTGVSQNPRHKITKRGQNVTFRCDPISEHNRLYWYRQTLGQGPEFLTYFQNEAQLEKSRLLSDRFSAERPKGSFSTLEIQRTEQGDSAMYLCASSFSQETQYFGPGTRLLVL.

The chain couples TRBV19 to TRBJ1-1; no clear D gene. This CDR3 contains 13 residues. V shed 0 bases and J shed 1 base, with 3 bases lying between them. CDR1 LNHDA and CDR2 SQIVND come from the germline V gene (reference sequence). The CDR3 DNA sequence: TGTGCCAGTAGTATAGATGGGAACACTGAAGCTTTCTTT. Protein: CASSIDGNTEAFF.